This T cell receptor beta chain stems from a study of blood T cell repertoires in COVID-19. As processed by the authors: Amplifying reference gene primers gave estimates of nucleated cell counts. The assay was immunoSEQ multiplex PCR, and TCRdb's table has in-frame clones only and misses some. That table furnishes V, J and clone size, whereas the DNA furnished D and trimming. The sample lists 140,000 or so clones, just under 85% seen once, with 3% to 3.5% in the top ten. Looked up from germline, CDR1 is MNHEY and CDR2 is SMNVEV (reference sequence). This CDR3 spans 14 amino acids. Germline trimming cut 3 bases from V and 6 bases from J; bases unmatched to any gene: 6.

The chain has TRBV27 and TRBJ1-2; the match to TRBD1 covers 8 bases. Input material: peripheral blood. The origin of this receptor is a woman older than 75 with acute or convalescent COVID-19. CDR3: CASSFLDRGHGYTF. The CDR3 bases are TGTGCCAGCAGTTTTTTAGACAGGGGACATGGCTACACCTTC.